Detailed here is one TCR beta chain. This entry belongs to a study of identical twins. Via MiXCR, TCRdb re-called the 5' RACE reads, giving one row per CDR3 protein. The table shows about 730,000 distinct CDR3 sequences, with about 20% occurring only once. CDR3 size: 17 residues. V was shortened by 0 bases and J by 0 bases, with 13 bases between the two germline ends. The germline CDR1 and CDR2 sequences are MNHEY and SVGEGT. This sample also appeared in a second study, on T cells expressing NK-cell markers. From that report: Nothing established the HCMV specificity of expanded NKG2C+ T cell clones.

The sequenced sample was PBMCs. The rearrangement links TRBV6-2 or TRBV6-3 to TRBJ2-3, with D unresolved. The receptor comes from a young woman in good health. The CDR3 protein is CASSYSQAERSTDTQYF. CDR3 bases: TGTGCCAGCAGTTACTCCCAGGCCGAACGTAGCACAGATACGCAGTATTTT.